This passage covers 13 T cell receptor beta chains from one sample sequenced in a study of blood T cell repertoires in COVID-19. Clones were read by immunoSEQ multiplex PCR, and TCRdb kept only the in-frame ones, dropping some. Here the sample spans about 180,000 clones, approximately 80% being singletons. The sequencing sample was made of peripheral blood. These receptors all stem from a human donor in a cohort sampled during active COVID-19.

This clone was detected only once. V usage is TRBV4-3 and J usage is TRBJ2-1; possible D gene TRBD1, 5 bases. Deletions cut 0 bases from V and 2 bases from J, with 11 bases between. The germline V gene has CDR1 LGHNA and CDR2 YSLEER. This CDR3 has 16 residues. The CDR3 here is CASSQDGAGTYNEQFF. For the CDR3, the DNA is TGCGCCAGCAGCCAAGATGGGGCAGGAACCTACAATGAGCAGTTCTTC.

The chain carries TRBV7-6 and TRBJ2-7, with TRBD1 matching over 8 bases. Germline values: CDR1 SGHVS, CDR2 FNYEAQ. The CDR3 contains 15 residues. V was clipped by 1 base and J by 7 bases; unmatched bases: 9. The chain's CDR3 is CASSLVPQGAGEQYF. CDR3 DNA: TGTGCCAGCAGCTTAGTCCCCCAGGGGGCGGGAGAGCAGTACTTC.

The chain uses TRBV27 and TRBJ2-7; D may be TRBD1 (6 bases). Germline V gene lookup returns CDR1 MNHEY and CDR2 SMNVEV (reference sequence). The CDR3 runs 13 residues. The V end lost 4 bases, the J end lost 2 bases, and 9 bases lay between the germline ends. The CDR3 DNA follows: TGTGCCAGCAGTTCGGGACAAACCTACGAGCAGTACTTC. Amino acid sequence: CASSSGQTYEQYF.

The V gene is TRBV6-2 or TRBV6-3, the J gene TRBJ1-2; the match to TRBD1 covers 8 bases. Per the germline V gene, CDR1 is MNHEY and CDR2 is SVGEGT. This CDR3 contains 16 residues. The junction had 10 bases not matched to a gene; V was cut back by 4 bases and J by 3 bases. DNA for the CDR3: TGTGCCAGCAGTTTCCTCTCGACAGGGGTAGACTATGGCTACACCTTC. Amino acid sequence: CASSFLSTGVDYGYTF.

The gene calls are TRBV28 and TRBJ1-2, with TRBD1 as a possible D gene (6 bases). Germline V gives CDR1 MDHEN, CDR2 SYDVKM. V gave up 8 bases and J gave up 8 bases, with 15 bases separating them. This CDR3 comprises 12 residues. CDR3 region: CASALMRGGYTF. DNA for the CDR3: TGTGCCAGCGCCCTGATGAGGGGGGGCTACACCTTC.

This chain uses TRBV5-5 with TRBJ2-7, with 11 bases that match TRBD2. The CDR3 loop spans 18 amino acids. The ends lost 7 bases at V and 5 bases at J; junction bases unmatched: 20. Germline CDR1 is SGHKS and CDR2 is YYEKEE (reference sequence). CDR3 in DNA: TGTGCCAGCGAACCGGGGGTAACTAGCGGGAGATACCTTAACGAGCAGTACTTC. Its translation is CASEPGVTSGRYLNEQYF.

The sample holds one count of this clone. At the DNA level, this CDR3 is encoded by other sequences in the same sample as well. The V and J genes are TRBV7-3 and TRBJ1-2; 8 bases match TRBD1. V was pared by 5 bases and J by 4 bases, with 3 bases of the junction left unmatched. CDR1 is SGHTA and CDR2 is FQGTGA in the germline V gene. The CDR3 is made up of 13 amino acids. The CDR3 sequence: CASSPGTGYGYTF. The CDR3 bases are TGTGCCAGCAGCCCCGGGACAGGCTATGGCTACACCTTC.

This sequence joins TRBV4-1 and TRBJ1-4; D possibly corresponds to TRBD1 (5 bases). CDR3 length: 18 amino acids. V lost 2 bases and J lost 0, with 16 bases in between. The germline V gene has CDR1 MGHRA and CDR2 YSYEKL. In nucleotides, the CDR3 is TGCGCCAGCAGCCAATCGACTGGGGGGGAGGCAACTAATGAAAAACTGTTTTTT. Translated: CASSQSTGGEATNEKLFF.

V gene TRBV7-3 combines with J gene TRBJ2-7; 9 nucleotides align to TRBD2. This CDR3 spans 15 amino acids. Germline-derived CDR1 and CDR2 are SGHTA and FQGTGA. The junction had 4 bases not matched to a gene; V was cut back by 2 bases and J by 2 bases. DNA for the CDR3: TGTGCCAGCAGCTTAGGAGCGGGAGGCCCCTACGAGCAGTACTTC. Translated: CASSLGAGGPYEQYF.

The CDR3 DNA reads as TGTGCCAGCAGCTTGACAACCGGGGCCAACGTCCTGACTTTC. It encodes CASSLTTGANVLTF. This chain links TRBV5-6 with TRBJ2-6; D gene uncertain. The CDR3 is 14 residues long. CDR1 is SGHDT, CDR2 YYEEEE, per germline. V lost 1 base to trimming and J lost 4 bases, with 6 bases between them.

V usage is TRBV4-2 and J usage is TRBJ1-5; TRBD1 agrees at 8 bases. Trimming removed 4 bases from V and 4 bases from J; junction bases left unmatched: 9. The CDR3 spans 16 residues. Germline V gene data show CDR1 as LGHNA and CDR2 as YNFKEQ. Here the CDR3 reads CASSPSQGARNQPQHF. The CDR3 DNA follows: TGTGCCAGCAGCCCATCTCAGGGGGCCCGGAATCAGCCCCAGCATTTT.

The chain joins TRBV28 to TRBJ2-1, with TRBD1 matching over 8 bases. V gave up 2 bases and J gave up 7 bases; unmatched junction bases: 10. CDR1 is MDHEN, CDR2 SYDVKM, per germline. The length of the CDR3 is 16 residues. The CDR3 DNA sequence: TGTGCCAGCAGTTTACATACAGGGGGTTTGAGGAATGAGCAGTTCTTC. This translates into CASSLHTGGLRNEQFF.

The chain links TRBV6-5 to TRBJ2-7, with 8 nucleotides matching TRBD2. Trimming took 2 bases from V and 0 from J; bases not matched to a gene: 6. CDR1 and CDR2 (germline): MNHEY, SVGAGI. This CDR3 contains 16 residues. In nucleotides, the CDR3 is TGTGCCAGCAGTTACCGTACTAGCGGAAGCTCCTACGAGCAGTACTTC. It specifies CASSYRTSGSSYEQYF.